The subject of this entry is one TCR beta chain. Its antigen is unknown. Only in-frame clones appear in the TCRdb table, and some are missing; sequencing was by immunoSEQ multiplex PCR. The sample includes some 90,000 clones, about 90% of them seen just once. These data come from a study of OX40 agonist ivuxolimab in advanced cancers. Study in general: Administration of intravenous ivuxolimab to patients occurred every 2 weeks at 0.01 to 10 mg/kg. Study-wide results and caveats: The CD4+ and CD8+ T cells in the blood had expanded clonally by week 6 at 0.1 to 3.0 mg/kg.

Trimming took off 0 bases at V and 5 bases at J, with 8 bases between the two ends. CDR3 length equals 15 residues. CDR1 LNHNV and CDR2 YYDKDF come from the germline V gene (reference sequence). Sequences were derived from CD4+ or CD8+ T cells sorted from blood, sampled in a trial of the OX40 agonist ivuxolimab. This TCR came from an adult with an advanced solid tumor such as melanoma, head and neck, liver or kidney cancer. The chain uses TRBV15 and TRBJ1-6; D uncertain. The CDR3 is CATSRDLGNNSPLHF. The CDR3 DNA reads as TGTGCCACCAGCAGAGATTTGGGGAATAATTCACCCCTCCACTTT. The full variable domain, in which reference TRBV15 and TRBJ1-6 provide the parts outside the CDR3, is DAMVIQNPRYQVTQFGKPVTLSCSQTLNHNVMYWYQQKSSQAPKLLFHYYDKDFNNEADTPDNFQSRRPNTSFCFLDIRSPGLGDTAMYLCATSRDLGNNSPLHFGNGTRLTVT.